This T cell receptor (beta chain) stems from a study of shared T cell receptors in the human thymus. Method: immunoSEQ multiplex PCR; TCRdb's copy keeps in-frame clones and lacks some. The repertoire holds some 400,000 clones, with 95% as singletons. Germline CDR1 SQVTM, CDR2 ANQGSEA. Trimming left V 7 bases short and J 7 bases short, with 13 bases between. The CDR3 runs to 11 residues. This clone was observed a single time. The rearrangement uses TRBV29-1 and TRBJ1-2, with a weak D call TRBD1 (6 bases). The sample comprised thymocytes. This TCR derives from a human donor. CDR3 loop: CSADRPSGYTF. The CDR3 coding sequence is TGCAGCGCCGACAGGCCATCTGGCTACACCTTC.